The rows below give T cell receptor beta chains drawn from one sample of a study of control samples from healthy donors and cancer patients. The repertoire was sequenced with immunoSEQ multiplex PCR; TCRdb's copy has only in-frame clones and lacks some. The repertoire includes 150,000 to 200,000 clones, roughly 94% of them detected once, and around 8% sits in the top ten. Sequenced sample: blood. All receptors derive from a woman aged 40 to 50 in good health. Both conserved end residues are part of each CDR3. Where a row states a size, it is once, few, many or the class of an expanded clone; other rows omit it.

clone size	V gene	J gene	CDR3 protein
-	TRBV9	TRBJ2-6	CASSVGGSGANVLTF
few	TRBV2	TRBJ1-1	CASSISRNTEAFF
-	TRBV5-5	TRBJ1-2	CASSLEEPGGTYGYTF
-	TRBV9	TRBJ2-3	CASSVVSGSTDTQYF
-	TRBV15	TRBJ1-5	CATSDGDSNQPQHF
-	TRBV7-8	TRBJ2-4	CASSPPPMAAKNIQYF
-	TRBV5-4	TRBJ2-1	CASSFPAPTSYNEQFF
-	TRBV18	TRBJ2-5	CASSPQGRETQYF
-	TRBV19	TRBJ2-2	CASASGRNTGELFF
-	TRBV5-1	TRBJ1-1	CASSREGQGYTEAFF
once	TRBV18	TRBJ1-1	CASSPLTVRDNTEAFF
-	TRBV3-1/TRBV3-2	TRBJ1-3	CASSQDTSSGNTIYF
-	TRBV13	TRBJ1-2	CASSLVGDSPNYGYTF
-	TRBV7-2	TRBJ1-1	CASSLMAGDTEAFF
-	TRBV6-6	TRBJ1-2	CASSYISQGNYGYTF
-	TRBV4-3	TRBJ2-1	CASSLWTNDNEQFF
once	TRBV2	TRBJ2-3	CASKERDITDTQYF
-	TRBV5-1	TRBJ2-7	CASSFQGGTYEQYF
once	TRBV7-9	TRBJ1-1	CASSLGDRGDTAFF
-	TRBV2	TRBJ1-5	CASSGQEVQPQHF
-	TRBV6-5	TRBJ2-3	CASSYSQSTDTQYF
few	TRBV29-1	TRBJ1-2	CSVGRGEGYGYTF
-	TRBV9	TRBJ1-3	CASSVGDGNTIYF
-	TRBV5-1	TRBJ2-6	CASRTGDSSGANVLTF
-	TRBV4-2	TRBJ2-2	CASSQRRTPNTGELFF
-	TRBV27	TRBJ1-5	CASSYSEGSNQPQHF
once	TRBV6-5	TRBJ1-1	CASSWRVGTEAFF
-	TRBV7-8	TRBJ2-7	CASSSGSGTSFYEQYF
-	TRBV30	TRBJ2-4	CAWRASGFHIQYF
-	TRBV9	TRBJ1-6	CASSPRPGQGISPLHF
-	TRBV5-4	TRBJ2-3	CASSSEGDTQYF